These 13 T cell receptor beta chains originate from one sample sequenced in a study of blood T cell repertoires in COVID-19. The protocol was immunoSEQ multiplex PCR, while the TCRdb copy is restricted to in-frame clones and leaves out a portion. This sample yields 390,000 or so clones, of which roughly four fifths are seen a single time; about 4.9% belongs to the top ten. The source material was PBMCs or T cells enriched from blood (not recorded which). The receptors were sampled from a woman aged 45-65 years who had recovered from COVID-19.

The chain couples TRBV27 to TRBJ2-1, with 12 bases matching TRBD2. After removal of 5 bases from V and 6 bases from J, the junction contained 5 bases not matched to a gene. The CDR3 has 15 residues. Germline assignment: CDR1 MNHEY and CDR2 SMNVEV (reference sequence). CDR3 sequence: CASSGGTSGLNEQFF. In nucleotides, the CDR3 is TGTGCCAGCAGTGGGGGGACTAGCGGGCTCAATGAGCAGTTCTTC.

This chain connects TRBV6-6 to TRBJ2-5, with 7 bases lining up with TRBD2. The CDR3 extends over 15 amino acids. Germline lookup yields CDR1 MNHNY and CDR2 SVGAGI (reference sequence). J was trimmed by 9 bases and V by 5 bases; bases with no gene match: 15. The CDR3 reads CASSQTGLQAGAQYF. The CDR3 nucleotides are TGTGCCAGCAGTCAAACCGGACTCCAGGCGGGGGCCCAGTACTTC.

The chain uses TRBV10-3 and TRBJ1-1, with D possibly being TRBD1 (5 bases). The CDR3 runs 17 residues. Germline V gene data show CDR1 as ENHRY and CDR2 as SYGVKD. V was cut by 4 bases and J by 5 bases, with 23 bases left in between. The CDR3 is CAISGPTEWGFETEAFF. CDR3 nucleotides: TGTGCCATCAGTGGCCCGACAGAGTGGGGATTTGAGACTGAAGCTTTCTTT.

This clone has just a few counts. V is TRBV28 and J is TRBJ1-1; 8 bases align to TRBD1. Trimming cost V 5 bases and J 5 bases; bases outside gene matches: 4. Germline assignment: CDR1 MDHEN and CDR2 SYDVKM. The CDR3 has 13 amino acids. For the CDR3, the DNA is TGTGCCAGCAGTGGACAGGGATGGACTGAAGCTTTCTTT. Protein: CASSGQGWTEAFF.

The V call is TRBV29-1, the J call TRBJ1-4, with a tentative D call TRBD1 (5 bases). Trimming took 4 bases from V and 8 from J, leaving 11 bases between them. The CDR3 is 12 amino acids. CDR1 is SQVTM, CDR2 ANQGSEA, per germline. As DNA, the CDR3 is TGCAGCGTTGCGGGGGGAGAAGAAAAACTGTTTTTT. This sequence encodes CSVAGGEEKLFF.

The chain combines TRBV2 with TRBJ1-2, with 7 bases lining up with TRBD1. The CDR3 length is 14 residues. V lost 7 bases to trimming and J lost 7 bases; unmatched junction nucleotides: 12. The germline CDR1 and CDR2 sequences are SNHLY and FYNNEI. The CDR3 protein is CASKGAPTMTGYTF. In DNA, the CDR3 is TGTGCCAGCAAGGGGGCCCCTACGATGACTGGCTACACCTTC.

The rearrangement links TRBV5-1 to TRBJ2-5, with 11 nucleotides matching TRBD2. This CDR3 has 15 residues. The trim removed 4 bases at V and 4 bases at J, leaving 6 bases unmatched. Germline V gene data show CDR1 as SGHRS and CDR2 as YFSETQ. CDR3 nucleotide sequence: TGCGCCAGCAGCCCACGAGGGACTAGCGGAGAGACCCAGTACTTC. It codes for CASSPRGTSGETQYF.

As regards this clone: Distinct nucleotide sequences in the sample also encode this CDR3. The V and J genes are TRBV11-2 and TRBJ1-1; a possible D gene is TRBD1 (6 bases). This CDR3 is 15 amino acids long. The V gene's germline CDR1 is SGHAT and CDR2 FQNNGV. V gave up 5 bases and J gave up 2 bases, with 15 bases separating them. This CDR3 reads CASSRGGRVNTEAFF. The CDR3 DNA is TGTGCCAGCAGCCGAGGGGGGAGGGTAAACACTGAAGCTTTCTTT.

This chain links TRBV9 with TRBJ2-3, with TRBD2 matching 16 bases. CDR1 and CDR2 from the germline V gene are SGDLS and YYNGEE. Trimming took 3 bases from V and 0 from J; bases not matched to a gene: 13. This CDR3 contains 21 residues. The CDR3 loop is CASSARGGLAGGVPSTDTQYF. The CDR3 bases are TGTGCCAGCAGCGCCAGGGGGGGACTAGCGGGAGGGGTCCCTAGCACAGATACGCAGTATTTT.

The rearrangement uses TRBV6-1 and TRBJ1-2, with a weak D call TRBD1 (5 bases). Germline-derived CDR1 and CDR2 are MNHNS and SASEGT. Trimming removed 3 bases from V and 4 bases from J, with 9 bases in between. This CDR3 has 13 amino acids. CDR3 bases: TGTGCCAGCAGTGAGGGGGGAGTCTATGGCTACACCTTC. It yields the protein CASSEGGVYGYTF.

The chain carries TRBV5-4 and TRBJ2-1; D might be TRBD2 (5 bases). The V end was cut by 7 bases, the J end by 10 bases, with 15 bases between. The CDR3 spans 12 residues. The germline V gene encodes CDR1 SGHNT and CDR2 YYREEE (reference sequence). CDR3 protein: CASGLALGEQFF. Here the CDR3 DNA reads TGTGCCAGCGGACTGGCTCTAGGCGAGCAGTTCTTC.

V gene TRBV5-1 combines with J gene TRBJ2-1; 13 bases align to TRBD2. Trimming took 4 bases from V and 9 from J; bases not matched to a gene: 10. This CDR3 is 16 amino acids long. The germline V gene has CDR1 SGHRS and CDR2 YFSETQ. CDR3 region: CASSPGTSGAGVEQFF. DNA for the CDR3: TGCGCCAGCAGCCCTGGGACTAGCGGGGCGGGGGTTGAGCAGTTCTTC.

V is TRBV11-1 and J is TRBJ2-7; 8 nucleotides agree with TRBD1. Losses at the gene ends were 5 bases for V and 3 bases for J; bases not matched to a gene: 6. Germline loops: CDR1 SGHAT, CDR2 FQDESV (reference sequence). CDR3 length: 14 amino acids. Written as DNA, the CDR3 is TGTGCCAGCAGCCGGACAGGGTCCCTCTACGAGCAGTACTTC. Translated, it gives CASSRTGSLYEQYF.